Listed here are 4 T cell receptor beta chains from one sample, sequenced in a study of cytotoxic CD8 clonotypes in ibrutinib-treated CLL. The method was immunoSEQ multiplex PCR; TCRdb's version includes in-frame clones alone and lacks a portion of them. The sample has hundreds of thousands of clones, roughly 79% seen once. Specimen: PBMCs, collected before ibrutinib treatment. The receptor source for this set is a human donor with chronic lymphocytic leukemia.

The CDR3 sequence: CSVRPSGRGNEQFF. The CDR3 nucleotides read TGCAGCGTCCGACCTAGCGGGAGGGGTAATGAGCAGTTCTTC. V and J are TRBV29-1 and TRBJ2-1; 12 bases align to TRBD2. Germline assignment: CDR1 SQVTM and CDR2 ANQGSEA. This CDR3 is 14 amino acids long. The J segment lost 7 bases and the V segment lost 6 bases, leaving 7 bases of the junction unmatched.

This clone has more than one count but fewer than ten. The V call is TRBV19, the J call TRBJ1-5; D unclear. V gave up 8 bases and J gave up 5 bases, with 19 bases separating them. The CDR3 loop spans 15 amino acids. CDR1 is LNHDA and CDR2 is SQIVND in the germline V gene (reference sequence). The CDR3 DNA sequence: TGTGCCAGTGGTCCAAAGAGGACCGCCGATCAGCCCCAGCATTTT. It yields the protein CASGPKRTADQPQHF.

The gene calls are TRBV20-1 and TRBJ2-1, with unresolved D. Trimming shortened V by 3 bases and J by 7 bases, and 4 bases separated the two germline ends. Germline V lookup: CDR1 DFQATT, CDR2 SNEGSKA (reference sequence). The CDR3 extends over 10 amino acids. The CDR3 DNA is TGCAGTGCTAGCAGGAATGAGCAGTTCTTC. Residues: CSASRNEQFF.

The gene calls are TRBV7-4 and TRBJ2-1, with 8 bases fitting TRBD2. J lost 4 bases, V lost 1 base, and 24 bases had no gene match. The CDR3 covers 22 residues. Germline lookup yields CDR1 SGHVT and CDR2 SQSDAQ. This chain's CDR3 is CASSLERDTRINSGGPYNEQFF. The CDR3 coding sequence is TGTGCCAGCAGCTTAGAGCGGGACACCCGAATTAACTCGGGAGGGCCATACAATGAGCAGTTCTTC.